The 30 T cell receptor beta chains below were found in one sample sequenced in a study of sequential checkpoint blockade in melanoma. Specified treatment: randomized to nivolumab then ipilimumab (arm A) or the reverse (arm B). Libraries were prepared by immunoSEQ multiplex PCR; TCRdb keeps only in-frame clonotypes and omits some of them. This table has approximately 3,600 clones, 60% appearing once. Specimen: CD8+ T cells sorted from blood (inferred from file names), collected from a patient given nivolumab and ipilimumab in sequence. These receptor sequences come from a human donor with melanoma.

The CDR3: CASSLLLRGLAGDSYEQYF. For the CDR3, the DNA is TGTGCCAGCAGCCTCCTACTACGGGGACTAGCGGGGGACTCCTACGAGCAGTACTTC. The chain joins TRBV4-2 to TRBJ2-7, with 14 nucleotides matching TRBD2. The V gene's germline CDR1 is LGHNA and CDR2 YNFKEQ. The length of the CDR3 is 19 residues. V shed 4 bases, J shed 0 bases, and the junction held 11 bases outside the gene matches.

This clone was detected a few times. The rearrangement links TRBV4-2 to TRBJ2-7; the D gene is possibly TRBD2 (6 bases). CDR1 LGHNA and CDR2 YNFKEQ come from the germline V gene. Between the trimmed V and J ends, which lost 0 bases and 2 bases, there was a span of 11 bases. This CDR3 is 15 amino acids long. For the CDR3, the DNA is TGTGCCAGCAGCCAAGATGGGGGACTCCCCTACGAGCAGTACTTC. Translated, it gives CASSQDGGLPYEQYF.

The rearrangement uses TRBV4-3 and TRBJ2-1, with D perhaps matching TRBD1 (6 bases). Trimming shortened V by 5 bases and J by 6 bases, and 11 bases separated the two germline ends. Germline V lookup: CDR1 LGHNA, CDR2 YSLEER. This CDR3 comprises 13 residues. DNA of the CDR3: TGCGCCAGCAGCTTTGGCAGGGGCAATGAGCAGTTCTTC. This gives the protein CASSFGRGNEQFF.

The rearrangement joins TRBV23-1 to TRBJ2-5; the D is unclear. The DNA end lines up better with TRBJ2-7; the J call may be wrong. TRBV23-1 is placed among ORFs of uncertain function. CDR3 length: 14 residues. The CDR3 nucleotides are TGCGCCAGCAGTCGCCCGACACCCTCCTACGAGCAGTACTTC. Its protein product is CASSRPTPSYEQYF.

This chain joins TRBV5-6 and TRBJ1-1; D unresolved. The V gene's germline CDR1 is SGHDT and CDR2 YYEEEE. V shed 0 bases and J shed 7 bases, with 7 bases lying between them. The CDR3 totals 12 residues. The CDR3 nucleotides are TGTGCCAGCAGCTTGGCCCAGGTTGAAGCTTTCTTT. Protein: CASSLAQVEAFF.

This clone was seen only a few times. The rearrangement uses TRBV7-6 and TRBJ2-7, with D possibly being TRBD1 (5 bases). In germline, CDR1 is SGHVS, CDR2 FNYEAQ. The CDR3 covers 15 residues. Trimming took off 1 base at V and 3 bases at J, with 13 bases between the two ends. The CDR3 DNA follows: TGTGCCAGCAGCTTAGAACGGACATCCGTCTACGAGCAGTACTTC. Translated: CASSLERTSVYEQYF.

The CDR3: CASSQDWASGYQETQYF. Here the CDR3 DNA reads TGCGCCAGCAGCCAAGATTGGGCTAGCGGGTACCAAGAGACCCAGTACTTC. V gene TRBV4-3 combines with J gene TRBJ2-5; 8 bases are shared with TRBD2. After removal of 0 bases from V and 0 bases from J, the junction contained 6 bases not matched to a gene. The CDR3 runs to 17 residues. Per germline, CDR1 LGHNA and CDR2 YSLEER.

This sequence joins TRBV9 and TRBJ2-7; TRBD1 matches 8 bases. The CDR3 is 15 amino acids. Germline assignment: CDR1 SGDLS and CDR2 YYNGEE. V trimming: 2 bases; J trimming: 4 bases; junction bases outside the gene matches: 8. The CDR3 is CASSVYGTGTYEQYF. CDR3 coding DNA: TGTGCCAGCAGCGTTTACGGGACAGGAACGTACGAGCAGTACTTC.

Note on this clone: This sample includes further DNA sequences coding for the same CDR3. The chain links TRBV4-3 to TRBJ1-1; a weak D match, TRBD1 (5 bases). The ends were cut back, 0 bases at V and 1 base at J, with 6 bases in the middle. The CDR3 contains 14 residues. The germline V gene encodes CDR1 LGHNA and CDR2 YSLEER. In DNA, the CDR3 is TGCGCCAGCAGCCAAGATAGGGGGAACACTGAAGCTTTCTTT. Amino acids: CASSQDRGNTEAFF.

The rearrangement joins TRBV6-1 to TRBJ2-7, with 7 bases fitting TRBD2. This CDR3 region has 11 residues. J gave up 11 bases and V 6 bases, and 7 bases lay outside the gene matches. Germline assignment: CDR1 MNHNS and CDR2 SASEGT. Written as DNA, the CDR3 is TGTGCCAGCAGGTGGGAGGGAGTGGAGTACTTC. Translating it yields CASRWEGVEYF.

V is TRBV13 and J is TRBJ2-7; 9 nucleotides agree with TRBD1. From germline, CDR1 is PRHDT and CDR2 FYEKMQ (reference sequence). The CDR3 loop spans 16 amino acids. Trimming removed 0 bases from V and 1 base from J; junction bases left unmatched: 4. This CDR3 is CASSLGGTGPSYEQYF. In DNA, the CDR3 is TGTGCCAGCAGCTTAGGCGGGACAGGGCCGTCCTACGAGCAGTACTTC.

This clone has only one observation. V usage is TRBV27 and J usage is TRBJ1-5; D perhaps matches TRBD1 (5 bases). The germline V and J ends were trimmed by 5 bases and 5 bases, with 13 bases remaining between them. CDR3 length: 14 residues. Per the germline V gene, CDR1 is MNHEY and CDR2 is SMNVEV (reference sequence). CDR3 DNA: TGTGCCAGCAGTCCGAGGGGCGGGGATCAGCCCCAGCATTTT. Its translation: CASSPRGGDQPQHF.

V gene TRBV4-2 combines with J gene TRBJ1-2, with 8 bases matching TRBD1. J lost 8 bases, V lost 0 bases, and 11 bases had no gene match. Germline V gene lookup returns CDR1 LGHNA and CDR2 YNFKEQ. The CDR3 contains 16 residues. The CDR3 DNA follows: TGTGCCAGCAGCCAAGATTCGTGGGCAGGGGGCTGGGGCTACACCTTC. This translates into CASSQDSWAGGWGYTF.

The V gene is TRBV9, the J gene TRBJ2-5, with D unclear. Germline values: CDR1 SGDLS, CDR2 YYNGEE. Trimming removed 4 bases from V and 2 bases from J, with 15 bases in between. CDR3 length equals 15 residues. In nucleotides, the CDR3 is TGTGCCAGCAGCAACGACGGAGTGGCTCAAGAGACCCAGTACTTC. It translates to CASSNDGVAQETQYF.

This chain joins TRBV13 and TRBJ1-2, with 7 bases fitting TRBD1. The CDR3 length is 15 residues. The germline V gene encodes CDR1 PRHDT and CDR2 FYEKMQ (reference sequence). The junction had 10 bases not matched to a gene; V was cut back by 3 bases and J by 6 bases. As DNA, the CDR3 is TGTGCCAGCAGCTTTAGGGCCCCAGGGGGTGATGGCTACACCTTC. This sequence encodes CASSFRAPGGDGYTF.

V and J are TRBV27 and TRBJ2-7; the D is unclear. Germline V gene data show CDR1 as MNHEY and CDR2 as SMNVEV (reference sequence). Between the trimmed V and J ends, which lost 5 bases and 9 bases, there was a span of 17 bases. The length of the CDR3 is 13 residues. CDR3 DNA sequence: TGTGCCAGCAGTCCATCGATTTTCCGGTGGCAGTACTTC. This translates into CASSPSIFRWQYF.

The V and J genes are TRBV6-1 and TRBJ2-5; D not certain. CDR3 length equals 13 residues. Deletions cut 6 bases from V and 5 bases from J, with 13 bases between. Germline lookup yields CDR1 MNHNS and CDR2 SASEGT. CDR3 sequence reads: CASRESNRETQYF. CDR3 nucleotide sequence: TGTGCCAGCAGAGAGTCGAACCGGGAGACCCAGTACTTC.

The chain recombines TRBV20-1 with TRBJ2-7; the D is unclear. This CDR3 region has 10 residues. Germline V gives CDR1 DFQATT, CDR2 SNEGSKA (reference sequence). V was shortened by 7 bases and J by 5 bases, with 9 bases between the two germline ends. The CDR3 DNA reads TGCAGTGACCTTTACAACGAGCAGTACTTC. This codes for CSDLYNEQYF.

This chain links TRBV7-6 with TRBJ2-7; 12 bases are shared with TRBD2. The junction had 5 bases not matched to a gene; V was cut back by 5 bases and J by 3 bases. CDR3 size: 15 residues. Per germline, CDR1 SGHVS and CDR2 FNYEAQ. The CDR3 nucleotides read TGTGCCAGCAGCGACCCGACTAGCGGGAGCTACGAGCAGTACTTC. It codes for CASSDPTSGSYEQYF.

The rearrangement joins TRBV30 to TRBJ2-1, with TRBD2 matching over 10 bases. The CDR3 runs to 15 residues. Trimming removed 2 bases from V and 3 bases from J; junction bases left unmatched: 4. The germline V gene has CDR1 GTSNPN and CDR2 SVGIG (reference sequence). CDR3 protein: CAWSSGTSVYNEQFF. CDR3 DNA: TGTGCCTGGAGTTCCGGGACTAGCGTCTACAATGAGCAGTTCTTC.

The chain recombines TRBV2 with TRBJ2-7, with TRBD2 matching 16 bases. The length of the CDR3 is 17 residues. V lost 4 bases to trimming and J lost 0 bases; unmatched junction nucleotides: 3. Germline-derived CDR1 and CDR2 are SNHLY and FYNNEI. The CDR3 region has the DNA TGTGCCAGCAGTGTGGGACTAGCGGGAGGGGGCTCCTACGAGCAGTACTTC. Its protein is CASSVGLAGGGSYEQYF.

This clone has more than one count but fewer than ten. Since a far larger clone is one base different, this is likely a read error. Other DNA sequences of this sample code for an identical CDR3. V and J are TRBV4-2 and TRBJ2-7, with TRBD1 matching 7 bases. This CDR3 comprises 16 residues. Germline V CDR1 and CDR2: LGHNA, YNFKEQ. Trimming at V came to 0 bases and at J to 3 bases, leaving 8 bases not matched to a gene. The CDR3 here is CASSQDSWAGGYEQYF. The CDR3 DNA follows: TGTGCCAGCAGCCAAGATTCATGGGCAGGGGGCTACGAGCAGTACTTC.

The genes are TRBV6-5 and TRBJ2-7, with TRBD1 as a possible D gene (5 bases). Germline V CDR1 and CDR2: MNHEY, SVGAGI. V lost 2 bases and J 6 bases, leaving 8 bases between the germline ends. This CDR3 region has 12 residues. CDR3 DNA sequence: TGTGCCAGCAGTTACCAGGGATCCGAGCAGTACTTC. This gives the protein CASSYQGSEQYF.

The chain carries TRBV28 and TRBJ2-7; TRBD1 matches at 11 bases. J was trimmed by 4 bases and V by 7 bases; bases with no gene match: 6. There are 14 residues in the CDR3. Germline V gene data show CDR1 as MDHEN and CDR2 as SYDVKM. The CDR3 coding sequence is TGTGCCAGCAAGATCGGGACAGGGGGTTACGAGCAGTACTTC. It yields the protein CASKIGTGGYEQYF.

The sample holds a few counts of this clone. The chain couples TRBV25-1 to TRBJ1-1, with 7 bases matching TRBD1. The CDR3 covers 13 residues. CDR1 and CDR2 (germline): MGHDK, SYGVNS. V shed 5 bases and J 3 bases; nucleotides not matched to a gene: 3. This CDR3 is CASSSQGHTEAFF. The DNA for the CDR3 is TGTGCCAGCAGTTCACAGGGGCACACTGAAGCTTTCTTT.

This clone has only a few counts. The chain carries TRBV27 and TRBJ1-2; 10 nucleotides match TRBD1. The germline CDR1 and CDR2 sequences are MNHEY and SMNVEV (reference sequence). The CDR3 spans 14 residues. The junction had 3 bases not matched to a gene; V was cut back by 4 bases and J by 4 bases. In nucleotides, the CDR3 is TGTGCCAGCAGTTGGGGACAGGGGCTCTATGGCTACACCTTC. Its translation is CASSWGQGLYGYTF.

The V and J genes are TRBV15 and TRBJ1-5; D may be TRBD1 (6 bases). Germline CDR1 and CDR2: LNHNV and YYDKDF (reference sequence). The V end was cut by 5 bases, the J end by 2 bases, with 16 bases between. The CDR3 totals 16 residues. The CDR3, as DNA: TGTGCCACCAGCGGGTTCGGGGGGCCAGGCAATCAGCCCCAGCATTTT. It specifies CATSGFGGPGNQPQHF.

The CDR3 sequence: CASSPVISGQGFSYEQYF. CDR3 nucleotide sequence: TGTGCCAGCTCACCGGTTATATCCGGACAGGGTTTCTCCTACGAGCAGTACTTC. The chain employs TRBV18 and TRBJ2-7; 8 bases are a match to TRBD1. Germline loops: CDR1 KGHSH, CDR2 LQKENI. The CDR3 totals 18 residues. Unmatched junction bases numbered 13, after V lost 3 bases and J lost 0 bases.

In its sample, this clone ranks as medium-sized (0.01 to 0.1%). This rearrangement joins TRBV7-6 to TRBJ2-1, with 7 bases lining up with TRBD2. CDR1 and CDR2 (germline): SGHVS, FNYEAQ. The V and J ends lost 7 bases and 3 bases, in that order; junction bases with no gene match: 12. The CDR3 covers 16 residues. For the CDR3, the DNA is TGTGCCAGCATCCCCCACGGCCTAGCGGACTACAATGAGCAGTTCTTC. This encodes CASIPHGLADYNEQFF.

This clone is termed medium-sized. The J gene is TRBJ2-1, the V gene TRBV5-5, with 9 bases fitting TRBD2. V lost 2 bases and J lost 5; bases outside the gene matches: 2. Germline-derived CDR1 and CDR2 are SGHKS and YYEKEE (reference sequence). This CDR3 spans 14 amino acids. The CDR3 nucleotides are TGTGCCAGCAGCTTTCTAGCGGGGCACAATGAGCAGTTCTTC. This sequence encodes CASSFLAGHNEQFF.